One T cell receptor (beta chain) is described in this entry. The CDR3 extends over 16 amino acids. Trimming took 4 bases from V and 6 from J; bases not matched to a gene: 12. CDR1 and CDR2 (germline): SGDLS, YYNGEE. This entry belongs to a study of cytomegalovirus exposure and HLA in healthy donors. The PCR ran on 60 Vbeta and 13 Jbeta primers. Only in-frame clones appear in the TCRdb table, and some are missing; sequencing was by immunoSEQ multiplex PCR. The data hold over 150,000 clones, with around nine tenths observed a single time. Sequencing was performed on PBMCs. This clonotype originated in a woman aged 30 to 39 in good health and CMV-seronegative. This chain connects TRBV9 to TRBJ2-3; 9 bases line up with TRBD2. The chain's CDR3 is CASSTPGGGASDTQYF. The CDR3 nucleotides read TGTGCCAGCAGCACCCCCGGCGGGGGGGCCTCGGATACGCAGTATTTT.